A single sample is the source of the 30 T cell receptor beta chains below, sequenced in a study of T cell repertoires in cytomegalovirus infection. The antigens these receptors bind are not known. TCRdb re-called the reads with MiXCR, one entry per CDR3 protein. The data hold 750,000 to 950,000 distinct CDR3 sequences, with 25% to 30% observed a single time. Sequenced material: cultured CD8+ T cells from PBMCs, taken from culture after CMV antigen stimulation. The receptor source for this set is a human donor in good health (CMV status not recorded). Some clones in this sample may be carry-over from other donors' samples.

This chain links TRBV7-6 with TRBJ1-5; D might be TRBD1 (6 bases). V dropped 2 bases and J dropped 4 bases, with 15 bases sitting between them. CDR1 and CDR2 (germline): SGHVS, FNYEAQ. This CDR3 region has 16 residues. This CDR3 reads CASSLSSDRKNQPQHF. As DNA, the CDR3 is TGTGCCAGCAGCTTAAGTAGTGACAGGAAAAATCAGCCCCAGCATTTT.

V usage is TRBV18 and J usage is TRBJ1-2; D is possibly TRBD1 (5 bases). From germline, CDR1 is KGHSH and CDR2 LQKENI. The CDR3 is 15 residues long. Trimming cost V 2 bases and J 2 bases, with 12 bases left between them. CDR3 amino acids: CASSPAPGQNYGYTF. The DNA for the CDR3 is TGTGCCAGCTCACCAGCTCCAGGGCAAAACTATGGCTACACCTTC.

V gene TRBV28 combines with J gene TRBJ1-1, with unresolved D. V lost 7 bases and J 1 base, leaving 10 bases between the germline ends. This CDR3 is 13 amino acids long. The germline V gene has CDR1 MDHEN and CDR2 SYDVKM. CDR3 region: CASTLTQNTEAFF. The CDR3 DNA follows: TGTGCCAGCACCCTGACACAGAACACTGAAGCTTTCTTT. Based on the CDR3 plus reference TRBV28 and TRBJ1-1, the full variable domain is DVKVTQSSRYLVKRTGEKVFLECVQDMDHENMFWYRQDPGLGLRLIYFSYDVKMKEKGDIPEGYSVSREKKERFSLILESASTNQTSMYLCASTLTQNTEAFFGQGTRLTVV.

Many counts were recorded for this clonotype. V and J are TRBV7-9 and TRBJ1-6, with TRBD1 as a possible D gene (5 bases). V lost 2 bases and J lost 0, with 20 bases in between. The germline V gene encodes CDR1 SEHNR and CDR2 FQNEAQ (reference sequence). The CDR3 contains 20 residues. CDR3 bases: TGTGCCAGCAGCTTACCTACTCAGACAGAAAGGAGCTCCTATAATTCACCCCTCCACTTT. Translating it yields CASSLPTQTERSSYNSPLHF.

The sample holds a few counts of this clonotype. CDR3: CATSDLLRASYEQYV. The CDR3 coding sequence is TGTGCCACCAGTGATTTGCTGAGGGCTTCCTACGAGCAGTACGTC. The chain has TRBV24-1 and TRBJ2-7; D is possibly TRBD2 (5 bases). This CDR3 comprises 15 residues. CDR1 is KGHDR and CDR2 is SFDVKD in the germline V gene. The germline V and J ends were trimmed by 0 bases and 1 base, with 9 bases remaining between them.

The chain couples TRBV20-1 to TRBJ2-1; a possible D gene is TRBD2 (6 bases). Trimming pared 6 bases from V and 4 bases from J, leaving 19 bases between. In germline, CDR1 is DFQATT, CDR2 SNEGSKA (reference sequence). The CDR3 spans 15 residues. CDR3: CSAQGPGDSYNEQFF. The CDR3 DNA follows: TGCAGTGCCCAAGGGCCCGGGGACTCTTACAATGAGCAGTTCTTC.

This clonotype was seen repeatedly, ten times or more. The rearrangement uses TRBV7-2 and TRBJ2-3; maybe TRBD2 (7 bases). CDR1 and CDR2 from the germline V gene are SGHTA and FQGNSA. The ends were cut back, 6 bases at V and 5 bases at J, with 18 bases in the middle. CDR3 size: 15 residues. For the CDR3, the DNA is TGTGCCAGCAGTCTCTTGGGAGGGGGGATAGATACGCAGTATTTT. Its protein product is CASSLLGGGIDTQYF.

This clonotype occurred many times. This chain joins TRBV27 and TRBJ2-3; no clear D gene. The CDR3 totals 13 residues. The V gene's germline CDR1 is MNHEY and CDR2 SMNVEV (reference sequence). Trimming stripped 2 bases from V and 5 bases from J, with 8 bases between. CDR3: CASSLPAGDTQYF. CDR3 bases: TGTGCCAGCAGTTTACCGGCAGGAGATACGCAGTATTTT.

This chain uses TRBV9 with TRBJ2-1; D remains unclear. CDR3 length: 14 amino acids. V was cut by 4 bases and J by 1 base, with 9 bases left in between. Germline V gives CDR1 SGDLS, CDR2 YYNGEE. Here the CDR3 reads CASSPWISYNEQFF. In DNA form, the CDR3 reads TGTGCCAGCAGCCCTTGGATATCCTACAATGAGCAGTTCTTC.

The chain carries TRBV15 and TRBJ1-2; D is possibly TRBD1 (5 bases). Trimming left V 0 bases short and J 6 bases short, with 14 bases between. The CDR3 spans 15 residues. The germline V gene encodes CDR1 LNHNV and CDR2 YYDKDF (reference sequence). The CDR3 region is CATSRDSKGKDGYTF. In DNA form, the CDR3 reads TGTGCCACCAGCAGAGATAGTAAGGGGAAGGATGGCTACACCTTC. The full variable domain, its missing parts supplied by reference TRBV15 and TRBJ1-2, is DAMVIQNPRYQVTQFGKPVTLSCSQTLNHNVMYWYQQKSSQAPKLLFHYYDKDFNNEADTPDNFQSRRPNTSFCFLDIRSPGLGDTAMYLCATSRDSKGKDGYTFGSGTRLTVV.

This sequence joins TRBV14 and TRBJ2-5, with no clear D. Germline values: CDR1 SGHDN, CDR2 FVKESK. The CDR3 is 15 amino acids. V was pared by 2 bases and J by 5 bases, with 15 bases between. In DNA form, the CDR3 reads TGTGCCAGCAGCCAACAAACGTGGGCGATGGAGACCCAGTACTTC. Translating it yields CASSQQTWAMETQYF.

This clonotype came up a few times. This sequence joins TRBV7-9 and TRBJ2-7, with 9 bases fitting TRBD1. V lost 5 bases to trimming and J lost 1 base; unmatched junction nucleotides: 6. CDR3 size: 15 residues. Germline CDR1 is SEHNR and CDR2 is FQNEAQ (reference sequence). CDR3 loop: CASSPRTGVSYEQYF. The CDR3 bases are TGTGCCAGCAGCCCTCGGACAGGGGTGTCCTACGAGCAGTACTTC.

This clonotype was counted ten times or more. An end of the junction does not agree with germline; a read error may underlie this. The chain links TRBV10-1 to TRBJ1-1, with D uncertain. This CDR3 contains 13 residues. Germline CDR1 is WNHNN and CDR2 is SYGVQD (reference sequence). Written as DNA, the CDR3 is TGTGCCAGCAGTGAGGGCCTGAACACTGAAGCTTTCTTT. This sequence encodes CASSEGLNTEAFF.

The genes are TRBV11-2 and TRBJ1-6; TRBD1 aligns across 8 bases. CDR3 size: 16 residues. CDR1 SGHAT and CDR2 FQNNGV come from the germline V gene. J lost 7 bases, V lost 3 bases, and 8 bases had no gene match. This chain's CDR3 is CASSLRTGYINSPLHF. As DNA, the CDR3 is TGTGCCAGCAGCTTGAGGACAGGGTATATCAATTCACCCCTCCACTTT.

This clonotype was recorded at least ten times. The chain uses TRBV7-8 and TRBJ2-2; D perhaps matches TRBD2 (5 bases). Germline CDR1 SGHVS, CDR2 FQNEAQ. CDR3 size: 15 residues. With 6 bases removed from V and 2 bases from J, the gap between germline ends came to 13 bases. In nucleotides, the CDR3 is TGTGCCAGCAGTTTCCAGCGGTTTAACACCGGGGAGCTGTTTTTT. It codes for CASSFQRFNTGELFF.

This clonotype occurred once. The V call is TRBV5-8, the J call TRBJ2-3; D is ambiguous. The V end lost 6 bases, the J end lost 1 base, and 15 bases lay between the germline ends. Germline CDR1 and CDR2: SGHTS and YDEGEE. CDR3 size: 15 residues. For the CDR3, the DNA is TGTGCCAGCACCTTAATCCACCCCCGCACAGATACGCAGTATTTT. Protein product: CASTLIHPRTDTQYF.

The V and J genes are TRBV5-3 and TRBJ1-2, with 7 bases aligning to TRBD1. TRBV5-3 is treated as an ORF (open reading frame) with a function not yet certain. CDR3 size: 13 residues. V was clipped by 8 bases and J by 7 bases; unmatched bases: 11. The CDR3 protein is CASSRQGSIGYTF. The CDR3 DNA reads as TGTGCCAGCAGCCGACAGGGAAGCATTGGCTACACCTTC.

This clonotype occurred a few times. The chain employs TRBV7-9 and TRBJ1-1; D uncertain. The CDR3 runs to 12 residues. Per the germline V gene, CDR1 is SEHNR and CDR2 is FQNEAQ (reference sequence). V was clipped by 5 bases and J by 4 bases, with 8 bases between them. The CDR3 protein is CASSPSPTEAFF. CDR3 in DNA: TGTGCCAGCAGCCCGTCCCCCACTGAAGCTTTCTTT.

This clonotype was recorded a few times. The chain couples TRBV4-1 to TRBJ1-4; unclear D gene. This CDR3 contains 16 residues. CDR1 MGHRA and CDR2 YSYEKL come from the germline V gene. V lost 4 bases and J lost 0, with 12 bases in between. The DNA for the CDR3 is TGCGCCAGCAGCCTTGCCGCAGGAGCAACTAATGAAAAACTGTTTTTT. Amino acids: CASSLAAGATNEKLFF.

The chain employs TRBV12-5 and TRBJ1-1; D not certain. Trimming removed 3 bases at V and 6 bases at J, with 8 bases between. The CDR3 is made up of 12 amino acids. Per germline, CDR1 LGHNT and CDR2 FRNRAP. CDR3 sequence (DNA): TGTGCTAGTGGTTTAGATGGATCTGAAGCTTTCTTT. This gives the protein CASGLDGSEAFF. Full variable domain (missing parts from reference TRBV12-5 and TRBJ1-1): DARVTQTPRHKVTEMGQEVTMRCQPILGHNTVFWYRQTMMQGLELLAYFRNRAPLDDSGMPKDRFSAEMPDATLATLKIQPSEPRDSAVYFCASGLDGSEAFFGQGTRLTVV.

Only one count was recorded for this clonotype. The CDR3 DNA sequence: TGCGCCAGCAGTGAAAGCGGGGGGCGGAATGAGCAGTTCTTC. Its protein is CASSESGGRNEQFF. This chain joins TRBV10-2 and TRBJ2-1, with 9 bases lining up with TRBD2. V was clipped by 3 bases and J by 7 bases; unmatched bases: 4. The CDR3 length is 14 residues. The germline gives CDR1 WSHSY, CDR2 SAAADI.

This clonotype was recorded a few times. The chain couples TRBV6-1 to TRBJ2-2; possibly TRBD1 or TRBD2 for D (6 bases each). Germline V CDR1 and CDR2: MNHNS, SASEGT. The ends were cut back, 1 base at V and 6 bases at J, with 9 bases in the middle. There are 14 residues in the CDR3. The DNA of the CDR3 is TGTGCCAGCAGTGAAGAGGGGGGTCCCGGGGAGCTGTTTTTT. Translating gives CASSEEGGPGELFF.

V usage is TRBV19 and J usage is TRBJ2-1; D unclear. The CDR3 sequence is 14 residues long. Trimming left V 8 bases short and J 6 bases short, with 17 bases between. Per the germline V gene, CDR1 is LNHDA and CDR2 is SQIVND (reference sequence). The CDR3 DNA follows: TGTGCCAGTCGCCGGTTTGATCCCATCAATGAGCAGTTCTTC. This codes for CASRRFDPINEQFF.

The chain joins TRBV23-1 to TRBJ2-7; 8 bases map to TRBD1. TRBV23-1 is recorded as an ORF, its role being uncertain. There are 19 residues in the CDR3. V was pared by 3 bases and J by 0 bases, with 16 bases of the junction left unmatched. The CDR3 nucleotides read TGCGCCAGCAGTCACCGCGGGACAGGCGACGCCATAACCTCCTACGAGCAGTACGTC. It is translated as CASSHRGTGDAITSYEQYV.

The chain carries TRBV27 and TRBJ2-3, with 7 bases that match TRBD2. The germline V gene encodes CDR1 MNHEY and CDR2 SMNVEV (reference sequence). V lost 5 bases, J lost 2 bases, and 4 bases stayed unmatched. The length of the CDR3 is 14 residues. The CDR3 DNA follows: TGTGCCAGCAGTCCGAGCGGGGTCACAGATACGCAGTATTTT. Its translation is CASSPSGVTDTQYF.

This clonotype was picked up a small number of times. The chain joins TRBV12-3 or TRBV12-4 to TRBJ2-3; possibly TRBD1 or TRBD2 for D (6 bases each). There are 16 residues in the CDR3. Trimming stripped 3 bases from V and 4 bases from J, with 17 bases between. CDR3 in DNA: TGTGCCAGCAGTTTCCTTGGGGGGCTTAGGGCAGATACGCAGTATTTT. Translating it yields CASSFLGGLRADTQYF.

This chain uses TRBV6-6 with TRBJ2-7; TRBD1 is a possible D gene (5 bases). V was trimmed by 6 bases and J by 3 bases, leaving 24 bases between them. The length of the CDR3 is 17 residues. Germline V gene sequence: CDR1 MNHNY, CDR2 SVGAGI (reference sequence). The CDR3 protein is CASRLSGAATLFYEQYF. The CDR3 coding sequence is TGTGCCAGCAGACTTTCTGGGGCCGCTACTCTCTTCTACGAGCAGTACTTC.

This clonotype was observed a few times. CDR3 sequence reads: CASTGEVWNEQFF. The CDR3 DNA sequence: TGTGCCAGCACTGGGGAGGTTTGGAATGAGCAGTTCTTC. The chain uses TRBV6-2 or TRBV6-3 and TRBJ2-1, with D possibly being TRBD2 (6 bases). Germline assignment: CDR1 MNHEY and CDR2 SVGEGT. V lost 7 bases to trimming and J lost 7 bases, with 14 bases between them. The CDR3 loop spans 13 amino acids.

This clonotype was counted at least ten times. This rearrangement joins TRBV7-2 to TRBJ2-5; a weak D match, TRBD1 (6 bases). Trimming shortened V by 5 bases and J by 1 base, and 17 bases separated the two germline ends. The germline gives CDR1 SGHTA, CDR2 FQGNSA. The CDR3 totals 16 residues. CDR3 nucleotides: TGTGCCAGCAGCCTAGATGGAGTGGGGGCCCAAGAGACCCAGTACTTC. This codes for CASSLDGVGAQETQYF.

A few counts support this clonotype. This rearrangement joins TRBV5-4 to TRBJ1-1; D gene ambiguous. Trimming shortened V by 3 bases and J by 4 bases, and 7 bases separated the two germline ends. The CDR3 consists of 12 residues. CDR1 SGHNT and CDR2 YYREEE come from the germline V gene (reference sequence). The CDR3 bases are TGTGCCAGCAGCTCCGCGAGCACTGAAGCTTTCTTT. Translating it yields CASSSASTEAFF.